The 24 T cell receptor beta chains presented below share a single source sample, sequenced in a study of cytomegalovirus exposure and HLA in healthy donors. 13 Jbeta primers and 60 Vbeta primers were used for the PCR. The repertoire was sequenced with immunoSEQ multiplex PCR; TCRdb's copy has only in-frame clones and lacks some. This repertoire shows some 75,000 clones, 60% to 85% found once; its top ten account for 5.5% to 7%. Source material: PBMCs. The receptors shown here come from a man between 18 and 29 years old in good health and CMV-seropositive.

J is TRBJ1-1 and V is TRBV7-2, with 7 bases that match TRBD1. CDR3 size: 13 residues. The ends lost 5 bases at V and 6 bases at J; junction bases unmatched: 6. The germline V gene encodes CDR1 SGHTA and CDR2 FQGNSA. This CDR3 is CASSQQGRAEAFF. The DNA of the CDR3 is TGTGCCAGCAGCCAACAGGGGCGAGCTGAAGCTTTCTTT. The whole variable domain, remainder taken from reference TRBV7-2 and TRBJ1-1, is GAGVSQSPSNKVTEKGKDVELRCDPISGHTALYWYRQSLGQGLEFLIYFQGNSAPDKSGLPSDRFSAERTGGSVSTLTIQRTQQEDSAVYLCASSQQGRAEAFFGQGTRLTVV.

In this sample, this clone turned up a few times. This chain uses TRBV27 with TRBJ1-5, with TRBD1 matching over 10 bases. With 2 bases clipped from V and 6 bases from J, the junction kept 1 base outside the gene matches. The CDR3 spans 14 residues. CDR1 and CDR2 from the germline V gene are MNHEY and SMNVEV (reference sequence). The CDR3 spells CASSLGQGGQPQHF. CDR3 nucleotide sequence: TGTGCCAGCAGTTTAGGACAGGGGGGTCAGCCCCAGCATTTT.

This clone was seen just once. The chain has TRBV5-4 and TRBJ2-1; 7 positions agree with TRBD2. Germline assignment: CDR1 SGHNT and CDR2 YYREEE (reference sequence). The CDR3 totals 15 residues. V was clipped by 4 bases and J by 7 bases; unmatched bases: 11. In DNA form, the CDR3 reads TGTGCCAGCAGCCAGAGGACTAGTCAAGAGAATGAGCAGTTCTTC. It translates to CASSQRTSQENEQFF.

To note about this clone: The germline gene is not matched at one end of the junction; a read error may be the cause. This chain links TRBV20-1 with TRBJ2-5; D perhaps matches TRBD2 (5 bases). CDR1 is DFQATT, CDR2 SNEGSKA, per germline (reference sequence). There are 11 residues in the CDR3. CDR3 DNA: TGCAGTGCTAGCGGGAAAGAGGCCCAGTACTTC. It is translated as CSASGKEAQYF.

The chain recombines TRBV4-1 with TRBJ1-2, with TRBD1 identical over 7 bases. The CDR3 runs 15 residues. V shed 1 base and J 4 bases; nucleotides not matched to a gene: 6. Germline values: CDR1 MGHRA, CDR2 YSYEKL. The CDR3 loop reads CASSQGQGLSYGYTF. The CDR3 DNA reads TGCGCCAGCAGCCAAGGACAGGGATTAAGCTATGGCTACACCTTC.

The chain joins TRBV5-1 to TRBJ1-1, with D perhaps TRBD1 (5 bases). V lost 2 bases, J lost 7 bases, and 18 bases lay in between. Germline V gene sequence: CDR1 SGHRS, CDR2 YFSETQ. The CDR3 covers 15 residues. CDR3 region: CASSFGDSDTREAFF. Written as DNA, the CDR3 is TGCGCCAGCAGCTTTGGGGACTCGGACACCCGTGAAGCTTTCTTT.

The gene calls are TRBV9 and TRBJ1-2; unclear D gene. V dropped 4 bases and J dropped 1 base, with 8 bases sitting between them. CDR1 is SGDLS and CDR2 is YYNGEE in the germline V gene. There are 13 residues in the CDR3. In nucleotides, the CDR3 is TGTGCCAGCAGCACACAGAATAACTATGGCTACACCTTC. Protein sequence: CASSTQNNYGYTF. Together with reference TRBV9 and TRBJ1-2, the CDR3 gives the full variable domain: DSGVTQTPKHLITATGQRVTLRCSPRSGDLSVYWYQQSLDQGLQFLIQYYNGEERAKGNILERFSAQQFPDLHSELNLSSLELGDSALYFCASSTQNNYGYTFGSGTRLTVV.

This rearrangement joins TRBV7-2 to TRBJ2-7, with 10 bases matching TRBD2. V gave up 3 bases and J gave up 3 bases; unmatched junction bases: 5. Germline assignment: CDR1 SGHTA and CDR2 FQGNSA. The CDR3 has 15 residues. The chain's CDR3 is CASSFLLAGGYEQYF. DNA for the CDR3: TGTGCCAGCAGCTTTCTCTTAGCGGGAGGCTACGAGCAGTACTTC.

This chain joins TRBV29-1 and TRBJ2-1, with 12 bases aligning to TRBD2. V dropped 7 bases and J dropped 8; count of bases not matched to a gene: 12. The germline gives CDR1 SQVTM, CDR2 ANQGSEA. The CDR3 runs to 15 residues. In DNA form, the CDR3 reads TGCAGCGCTACCGGACGACTAGCGGGAGCTCATGAGCAGTTCTTC. This encodes CSATGRLAGAHEQFF.

V is TRBV14 and J is TRBJ1-5; D perhaps matches TRBD1 (5 bases). V lost 1 base, J lost 5 bases, and 9 bases lay in between. Germline-derived CDR1 and CDR2 are SGHDN and FVKESK. The CDR3 sequence is 14 residues long. The CDR3 DNA sequence: TGTGCCAGCAGCCAAGCAGGGTTGCATCAGCCCCAGCATTTT. It translates to CASSQAGLHQPQHF.

CDR3 DNA sequence: TGTGCCAGCAGTTACACGGGGAACACTGAAGCTTTCTTT. Translated: CASSYTGNTEAFF. The chain employs TRBV6-5 and TRBJ1-1; D call uncertain. The germline V gene encodes CDR1 MNHEY and CDR2 SVGAGI. This CDR3 contains 13 residues. Trimming pared 2 bases from V and 1 base from J, leaving 5 bases between.

A few counts support this clone. This chain connects TRBV7-9 to TRBJ2-2; perhaps TRBD2 as D (5 bases). From germline, CDR1 is SEHNR and CDR2 FQNEAQ (reference sequence). Deletions cut 2 bases from V and 1 base from J, with 20 bases between. The CDR3 consists of 19 residues. The CDR3 nucleotides are TGTGCCAGCAGCTTACCCACTCTGCTCGAGCGGAGGAACACCGGGGAGCTGTTTTTT. As protein: CASSLPTLLERRNTGELFF.

With respect to this clone: Other DNA sequences of this sample code for an identical CDR3. This chain's CDR3 is CSVDPGQETQYF. The DNA of the CDR3 is TGCAGCGTTGATCCCGGGCAAGAGACCCAGTACTTC. The rearrangement uses TRBV29-1 and TRBJ2-5; D is unresolved. Per germline, CDR1 SQVTM and CDR2 ANQGSEA. The CDR3 spans 12 residues. The germline V and J ends were trimmed by 3 bases and 2 bases, with 7 bases remaining between them.

The chain joins TRBV25-1 to TRBJ2-6; D perhaps matches TRBD2 (6 bases). Deletions cut 4 bases from V and 4 bases from J, with 8 bases between. The CDR3 spans 14 residues. Germline-derived CDR1 and CDR2 are MGHDK and SYGVNS. CDR3 amino acids: CASSAGVGANVLTF. CDR3 nucleotide sequence: TGTGCCAGCAGTGCGGGGGTCGGGGCCAACGTCCTGACTTTC.

The V call is TRBV5-1, the J call TRBJ1-1, with D unclear. From germline, CDR1 is SGHRS and CDR2 YFSETQ. Trimming took 0 bases from V and 1 from J, leaving 4 bases between them. This CDR3 has 13 residues. This chain's CDR3 is CASSLARNTEAFF. The CDR3 nucleotides read TGCGCCAGCAGCTTGGCCAGGAACACTGAAGCTTTCTTT.

Written as DNA, the CDR3 is TGTGCCAGCAGCTTACGGGGATTCCCTCAGCCCCAGCATTTT. Its protein is CASSLRGFPQPQHF. The V call is TRBV7-9, the J call TRBJ1-5; D unclear. There are 14 residues in the CDR3. Trimming removed 2 bases at V and 6 bases at J, with 11 bases between. Per the germline V gene, CDR1 is SEHNR and CDR2 is FQNEAQ (reference sequence).

The sample holds one count of this clone. Sequence at one end of the junction differs from germline and may be a read error. The chain recombines TRBV7-2 with TRBJ2-7; tentative D call: TRBD2 (6 bases). Germline lookup yields CDR1 SGHTA and CDR2 FQGNSA. This CDR3 is built from 13 residues. The CDR3 reads CASSLGSGTSKNF. The CDR3, as DNA: TGTGCCAGCAGCCTAGGCTCCGGGACTTCCAAGAACTTC.

This sequence joins TRBV6-1 and TRBJ2-1; 7 nucleotides align to TRBD2. The germline gives CDR1 MNHNS, CDR2 SASEGT. CDR3 length: 14 residues. With 8 bases clipped from V and 0 bases from J, the junction kept 4 bases outside the gene matches. Here the CDR3 reads CASGLVSSYNEQFF. DNA of the CDR3: TGTGCCAGCGGACTAGTGAGCTCCTACAATGAGCAGTTCTTC.

The chain couples TRBV10-3 to TRBJ2-7, with D unclear. The CDR3 has 16 amino acids. CDR1 is ENHRY, CDR2 SYGVKD, per germline. The V end was cut by 0 bases, the J end by 4 bases, with 16 bases between. CDR3 in amino acids: CAISESHKRLRYEQYF. CDR3 sequence (DNA): TGTGCCATCAGTGAGTCACACAAGCGACTCCGATACGAGCAGTACTTC.

The table lists this clone with a few counts. The chain has TRBV4-2 and TRBJ1-1; 8 bases line up with TRBD1. The CDR3 runs 15 residues. J was trimmed by 5 bases and V by 6 bases; bases with no gene match: 11. Germline V gene sequence: CDR1 LGHNA, CDR2 YNFKEQ. This CDR3 is CASRDYRTGRTEAFF. For the CDR3, the DNA is TGTGCCAGCAGAGATTACAGGACAGGGCGGACTGAAGCTTTCTTT.

The chain carries TRBV2 and TRBJ2-7, with a possible D match to TRBD2 (5 bases). Germline V lookup: CDR1 SNHLY, CDR2 FYNNEI. Trimming took off 7 bases at V and 0 bases at J, with 7 bases between the two ends. The CDR3 totals 12 residues. The DNA of the CDR3 is TGTGCCAGCACGGGAAGCTCCTACGAGCAGTACTTC. Translating it yields CASTGSSYEQYF. Using reference TRBV2 and TRBJ2-7 for the parts outside the CDR3, the full variable domain is EPEVTQTPSHQVTQMGQEVILRCVPISNHLYFYWYRQILGQKVEFLVSFYNNEISEKSEIFDDQFSVERPDGSNFTLKIRSTKLEDSAMYFCASTGSSYEQYFGPGTRLTVT.

The V and J genes are TRBV29-1 and TRBJ2-7; tentative D call: TRBD1 (5 bases). This CDR3 has 11 residues. Per the germline V gene, CDR1 is SQVTM and CDR2 is ANQGSEA. V was clipped by 4 bases and J by 1 base, with 5 bases between them. Here the CDR3 reads CSVGQSYEQYF. CDR3 nucleotides: TGCAGCGTTGGACAGTCCTACGAGCAGTACTTC.

The chain employs TRBV6-5 and TRBJ2-2, with 9 bases identical to TRBD1. J was trimmed by 4 bases and V by 2 bases; bases with no gene match: 2. The germline V gene encodes CDR1 MNHEY and CDR2 SVGAGI. The CDR3 runs to 15 residues. The CDR3 sequence is CASSYRQGVTGELFF. Written as DNA, the CDR3 is TGTGCCAGCAGTTACAGACAGGGGGTCACCGGGGAGCTGTTTTTT.

V and J are TRBV28 and TRBJ1-2; no clear D gene. Germline loops: CDR1 MDHEN, CDR2 SYDVKM. Trimming removed 7 bases from V and 4 bases from J, with 16 bases in between. There are 14 residues in the CDR3. CDR3 residues: CASTDSSTSYGYTF. CDR3 DNA sequence: TGTGCCAGCACCGACTCCTCTACGAGCTATGGCTACACCTTC.